This TCR beta chain was captured in a study of identical twins. This clonotype has more than one count but fewer than ten. TCRdb re-derived calls from the 5' RACE reads in MiXCR, one entry per CDR3 protein. The sample contains approximately 1.8 million distinct CDR3 sequences, roughly 35% of which appear only once. The CDR3 consists of 15 residues. V gave up 6 bases and J gave up 0 bases; unmatched junction bases: 2. Germline V gene data show CDR1 as MNHNS and CDR2 as SASEGT. Sequenced input: cord blood. This receptor was obtained from a newborn girl in good health. This rearrangement joins TRBV6-1 to TRBJ2-2; TRBD1 matches 9 bases. The CDR3 region has the DNA TGTGCCAGCAGAAACAGGGGGCCGAACACCGGGGAGCTGTTTTTT. Residues: CASRNRGPNTGELFF.